This TCR beta chain was sequenced in a study of blood T cell repertoires in COVID-19. Across the study: The analysed material was cDNA or gDNA that came from T cells, B-cell-depleted T cells, or PBMCs.

Only in-frame clones appear in the TCRdb table, and some are missing; sequencing was by immunoSEQ multiplex PCR. This sample has about 520,000 clones, with approximately 85% found just once. This clone was seen only once. V shed 3 bases and J shed 4 bases, with 20 bases lying between them. This CDR3 comprises 17 residues. Germline V gene lookup returns CDR1 SGHDT and CDR2 YYEEEE. The sequence was collected from a human donor in a cohort sampled during active COVID-19. Sequences were obtained from peripheral blood. The chain employs TRBV5-6 and TRBJ1-3, with a tentative D call TRBD1 (6 bases). The CDR3 loop is CASSYRQGLMGGNTIYF. The CDR3 bases are TGTGCCAGCAGCTACCGTCAGGGGTTAATGGGAGGAAACACCATATATTTT.